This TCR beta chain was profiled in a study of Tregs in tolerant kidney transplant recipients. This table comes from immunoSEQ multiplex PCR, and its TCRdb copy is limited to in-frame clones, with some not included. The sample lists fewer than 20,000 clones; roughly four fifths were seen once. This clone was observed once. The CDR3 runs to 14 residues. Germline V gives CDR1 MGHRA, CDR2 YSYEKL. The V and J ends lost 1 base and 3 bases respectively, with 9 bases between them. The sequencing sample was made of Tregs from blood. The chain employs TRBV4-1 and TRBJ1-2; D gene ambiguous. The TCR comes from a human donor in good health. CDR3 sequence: CASSQALDYYGYTF. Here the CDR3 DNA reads TGCGCCAGCAGCCAAGCTTTAGACTACTATGGCTACACCTTC.